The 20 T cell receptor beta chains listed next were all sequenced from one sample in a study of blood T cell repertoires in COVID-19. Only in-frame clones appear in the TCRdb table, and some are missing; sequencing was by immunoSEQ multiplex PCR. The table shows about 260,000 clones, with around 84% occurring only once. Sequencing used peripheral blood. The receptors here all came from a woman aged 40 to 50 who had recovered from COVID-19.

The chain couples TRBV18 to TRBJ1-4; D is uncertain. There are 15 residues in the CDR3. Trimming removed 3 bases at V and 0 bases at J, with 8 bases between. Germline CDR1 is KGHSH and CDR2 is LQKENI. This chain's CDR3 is CASSPLAATNEKLFF. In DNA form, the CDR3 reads TGTGCCAGCTCACCTCTAGCTGCAACTAATGAAAAACTGTTTTTT.

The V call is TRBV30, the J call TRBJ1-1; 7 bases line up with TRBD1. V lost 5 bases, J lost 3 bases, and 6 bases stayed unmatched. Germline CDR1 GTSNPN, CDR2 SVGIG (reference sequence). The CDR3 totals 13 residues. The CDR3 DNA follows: TGTGCCTGGGCGGGACAGATTTACACTGAAGCTTTCTTT. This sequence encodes CAWAGQIYTEAFF.

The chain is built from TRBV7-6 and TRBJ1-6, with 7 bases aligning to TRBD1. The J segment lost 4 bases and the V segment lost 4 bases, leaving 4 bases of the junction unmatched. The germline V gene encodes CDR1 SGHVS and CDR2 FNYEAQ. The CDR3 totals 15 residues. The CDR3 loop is CASSSGTAYNSPLHF. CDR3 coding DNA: TGTGCCAGCAGCTCGGGGACAGCTTATAATTCACCCCTCCACTTT.

The CDR3 nucleotides are TGCACCAGCAGCCAAGAGTTGGGTGACACAGGGTTTGAGTACTTC. Translating it yields CTSSQELGDTGFEYF. This chain links TRBV1 with TRBJ2-7; TRBD1, the D gene given by the table, was not confirmed from the DNA. TRBV1 is recorded as a pseudogene. This CDR3 spans 15 amino acids.

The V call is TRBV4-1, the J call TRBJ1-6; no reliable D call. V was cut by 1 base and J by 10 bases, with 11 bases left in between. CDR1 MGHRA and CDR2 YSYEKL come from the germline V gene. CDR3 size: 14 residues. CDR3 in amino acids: CASSQVRVGSPLHF. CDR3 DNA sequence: TGCGCCAGCAGCCAAGTACGGGTTGGGTCACCCCTCCACTTT.

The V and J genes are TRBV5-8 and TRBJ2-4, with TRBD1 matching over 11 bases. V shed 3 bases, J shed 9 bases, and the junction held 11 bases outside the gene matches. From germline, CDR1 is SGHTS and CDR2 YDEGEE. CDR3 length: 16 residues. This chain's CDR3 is CASSSIWGQGGVIQYF. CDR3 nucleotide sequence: TGTGCCAGCAGCTCAATATGGGGACAGGGGGGAGTCATTCAGTACTTC.

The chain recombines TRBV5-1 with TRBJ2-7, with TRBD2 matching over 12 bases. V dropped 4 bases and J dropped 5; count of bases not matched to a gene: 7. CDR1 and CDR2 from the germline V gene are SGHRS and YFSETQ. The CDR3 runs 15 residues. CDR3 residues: CASSRPSGGANEQYF. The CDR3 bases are TGCGCCAGCAGCCGCCCTAGCGGGGGGGCGAACGAGCAGTACTTC.

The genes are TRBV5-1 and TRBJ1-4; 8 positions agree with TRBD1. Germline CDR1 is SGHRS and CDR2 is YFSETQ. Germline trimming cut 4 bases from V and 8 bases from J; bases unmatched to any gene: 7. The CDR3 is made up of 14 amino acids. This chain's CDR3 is CASSLGQGREKLFF. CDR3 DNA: TGCGCCAGCAGCCTAGGACAGGGTCGGGAAAAACTGTTTTTT.

CDR3 residues: CASIDYRSGNTIYF. The CDR3 DNA follows: TGTGCCAGTATTGACTATCGGTCCGGAAACACCATATATTTT. The chain carries TRBV19 and TRBJ1-3, with D unclear. Looked up from germline, CDR1 is LNHDA and CDR2 is SQIVND (reference sequence). The CDR3 spans 14 residues. Trimming took 7 bases from V and 4 from J, leaving 14 bases between them.

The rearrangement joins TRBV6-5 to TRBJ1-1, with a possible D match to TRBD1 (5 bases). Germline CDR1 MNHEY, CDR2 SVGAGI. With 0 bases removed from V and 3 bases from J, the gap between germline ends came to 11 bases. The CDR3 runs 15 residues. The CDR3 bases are TGTGCCAGCAGTTACTCGAGCCAGGGCCACACTGAAGCTTTCTTT. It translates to CASSYSSQGHTEAFF.

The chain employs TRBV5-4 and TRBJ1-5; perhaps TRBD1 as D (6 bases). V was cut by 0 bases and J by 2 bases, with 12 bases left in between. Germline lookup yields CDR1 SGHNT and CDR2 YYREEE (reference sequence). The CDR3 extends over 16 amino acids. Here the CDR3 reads CASSLGGGSGNQPQHF. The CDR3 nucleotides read TGTGCCAGCAGCTTGGGAGGGGGATCTGGCAATCAGCCCCAGCATTTT.

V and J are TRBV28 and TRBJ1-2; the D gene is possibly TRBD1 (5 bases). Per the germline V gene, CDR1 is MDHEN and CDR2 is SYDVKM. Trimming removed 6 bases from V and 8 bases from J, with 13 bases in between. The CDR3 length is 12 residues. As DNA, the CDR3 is TGTGCCAGCAGGGCGGCAGGGCGAGGCTACACCTTC. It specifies CASRAAGRGYTF.

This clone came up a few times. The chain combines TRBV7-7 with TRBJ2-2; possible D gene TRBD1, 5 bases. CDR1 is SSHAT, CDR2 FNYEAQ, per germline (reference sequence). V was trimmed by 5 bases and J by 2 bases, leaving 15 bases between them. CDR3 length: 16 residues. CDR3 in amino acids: CASSPARQGNTGELFF. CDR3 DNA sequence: TGTGCCAGCAGCCCGGCCCGTCAGGGAAACACCGGGGAGCTGTTTTTT. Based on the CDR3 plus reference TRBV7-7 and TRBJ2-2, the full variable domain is GAGVSQSPRYKVTKRGQDVTLRCDPISSHATLYWYQQALGQGPEFLTYFNYEAQPDKSGLPSDRFSAERPEGSISTLTIQRTEQRDSAMYRCASSPARQGNTGELFFGEGSRLTVL.

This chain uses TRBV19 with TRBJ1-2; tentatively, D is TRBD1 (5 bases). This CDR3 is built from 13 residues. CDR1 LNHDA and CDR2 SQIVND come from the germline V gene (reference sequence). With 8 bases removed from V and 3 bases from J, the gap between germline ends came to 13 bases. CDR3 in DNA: TGTGCCAGTCGGAGGGGCTTGGACTATGGCTACACCTTC. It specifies CASRRGLDYGYTF.

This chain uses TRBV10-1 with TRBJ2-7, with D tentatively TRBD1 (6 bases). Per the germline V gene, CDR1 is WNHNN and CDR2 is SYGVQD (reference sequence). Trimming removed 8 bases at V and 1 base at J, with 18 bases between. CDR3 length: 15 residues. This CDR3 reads CASRPSWTESYEQYF. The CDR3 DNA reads TGCGCCAGCCGACCTTCATGGACAGAGTCCTACGAGCAGTACTTC.

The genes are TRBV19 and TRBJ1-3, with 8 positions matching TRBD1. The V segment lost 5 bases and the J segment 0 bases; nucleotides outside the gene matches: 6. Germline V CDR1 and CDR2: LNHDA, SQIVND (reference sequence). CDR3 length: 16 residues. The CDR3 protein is CASSHRQGSSGNTIYF. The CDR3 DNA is TGTGCCAGTAGTCATCGACAGGGGAGCTCTGGAAACACCATATATTTT.

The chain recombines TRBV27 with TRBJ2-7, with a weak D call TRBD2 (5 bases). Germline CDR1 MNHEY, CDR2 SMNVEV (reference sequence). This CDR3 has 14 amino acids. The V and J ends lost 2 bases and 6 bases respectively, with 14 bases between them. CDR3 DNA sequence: TGTGCCAGCAGTTTAAGGAAAGGGAGTAGCGAGCAGTACTTC. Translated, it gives CASSLRKGSSEQYF.

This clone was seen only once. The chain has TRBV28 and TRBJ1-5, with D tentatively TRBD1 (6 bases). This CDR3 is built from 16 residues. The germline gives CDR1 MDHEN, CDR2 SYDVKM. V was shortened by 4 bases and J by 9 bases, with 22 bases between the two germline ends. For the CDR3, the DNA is TGTGCCAGCAGTTCCCCGACAGGAGGATATAGTCGGCCCCAGCATTTT. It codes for CASSSPTGGYSRPQHF.

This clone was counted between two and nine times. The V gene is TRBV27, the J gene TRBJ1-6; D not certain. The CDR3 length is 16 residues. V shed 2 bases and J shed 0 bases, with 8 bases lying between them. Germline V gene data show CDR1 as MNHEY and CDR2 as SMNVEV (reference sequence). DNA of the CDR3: TGTGCCAGCAGTTTACGCAGAAGCTCCTATAATTCACCCCTCCACTTT. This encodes CASSLRRSSYNSPLHF.

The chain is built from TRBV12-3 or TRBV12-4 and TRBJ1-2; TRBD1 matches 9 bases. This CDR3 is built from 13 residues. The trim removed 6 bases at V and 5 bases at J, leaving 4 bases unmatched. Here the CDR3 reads CASSPDRGYGYTF. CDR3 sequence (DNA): TGTGCCAGCAGCCCGGACAGGGGTTATGGCTACACCTTC.